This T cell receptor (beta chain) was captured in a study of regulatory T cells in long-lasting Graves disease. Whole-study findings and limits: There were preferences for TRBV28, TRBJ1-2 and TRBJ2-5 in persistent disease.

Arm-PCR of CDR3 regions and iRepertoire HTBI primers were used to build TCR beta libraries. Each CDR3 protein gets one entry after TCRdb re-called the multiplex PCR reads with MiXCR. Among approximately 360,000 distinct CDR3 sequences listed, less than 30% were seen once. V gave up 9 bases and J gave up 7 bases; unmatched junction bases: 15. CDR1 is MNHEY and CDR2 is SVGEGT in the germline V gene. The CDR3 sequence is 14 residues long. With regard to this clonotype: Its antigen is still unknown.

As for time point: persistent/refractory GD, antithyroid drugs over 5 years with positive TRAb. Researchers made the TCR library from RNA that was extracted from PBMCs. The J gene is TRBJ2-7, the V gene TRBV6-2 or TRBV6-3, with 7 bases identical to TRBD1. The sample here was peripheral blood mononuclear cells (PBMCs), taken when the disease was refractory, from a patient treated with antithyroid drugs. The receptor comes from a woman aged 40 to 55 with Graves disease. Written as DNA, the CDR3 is TGTGCCAGTGTAGGGGGCGCCCATAGTAATGAGCAGTACTTC. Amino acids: CASVGGAHSNEQYF.